This TCR beta chain was recorded in a study of OX40 agonist ivuxolimab in advanced cancers. The assay was immunoSEQ multiplex PCR, and TCRdb's table has in-frame clones only and misses some. The data show 15,000 or so clones, about 90% seen once. Patients with a history of autoimmune disease or on systemic immunosuppression were excluded. The TCR comes from an adult with an advanced solid tumor such as melanoma, head and neck, liver or kidney cancer. This material consisted of CD4+ or CD8+ T cells sorted from blood, taken in a trial of the OX40 agonist ivuxolimab.

This CDR3 reads CASSELAGVAYEQYF. Here the CDR3 DNA reads TGTGCCAGCAGTGAACTAGCGGGGGTGGCCTACGAGCAGTACTTC. This chain links TRBV6-1 with TRBJ2-7, with 10 bases matching TRBD2. Per the germline V gene, CDR1 is MNHNS and CDR2 is SASEGT. There are 15 residues in the CDR3. After removal of 2 bases from V and 2 bases from J, the junction contained 3 bases not matched to a gene.